These 30 T cell receptor beta chains originate from one sample sequenced in a study of cytomegalovirus exposure and HLA in healthy donors. PCR amplification relied on 60 Vbeta primers (plus 13 Jbeta primers). Clones were sequenced by immunoSEQ multiplex PCR, and TCRdb holds only the in-frame ones, with some missing. The table includes about 240,000 clones, approximately 82% detected once. Sequencing used PBMCs. Receptors originate from a woman aged 55-69 years in good health and CMV-seropositive.

The rearrangement links TRBV25-1 to TRBJ2-5; D gene uncertain. The CDR3 is made up of 13 amino acids. Trimming left V 6 bases short and J 4 bases short, with 12 bases between. Germline CDR1 is MGHDK and CDR2 is SYGVNS. The CDR3 protein is CASRPAGRETQYF. The CDR3 DNA sequence: TGTGCCAGCAGGCCCGCAGGTCGAGAGACCCAGTACTTC. Looking up the rest from reference TRBV25-1 and TRBJ2-5 gives the full variable domain: EADIYQTPRYLVIGTGKKITLECSQTMGHDKMYWYQQDPGMELHLIHYSYGVNSTEKGDLSSESTVSRIRTEHFPLTLESARPSHTSQYLCASRPAGRETQYFGPGTRLLVL.

V usage is TRBV2 and J usage is TRBJ1-2; the D gene is possibly TRBD1 (6 bases). This CDR3 comprises 12 residues. Deletions cut 6 bases from V and 7 bases from J, with 12 bases between. Germline CDR1 is SNHLY and CDR2 is FYNNEI. CDR3 sequence (DNA): TGTGCCAGCAGCCAGGGGTCTAGTGGCTACACCTTC. Translated: CASSQGSSGYTF.

The V and J genes are TRBV21-1 and TRBJ1-3; the D call of TRBD1 is as the table states it, not checked on the DNA. TRBV21-1 counts as a pseudogene. This CDR3 is 19 amino acids long. CDR3 in DNA: TGTGCCAGCAGCATAAAAATTGTTTACACAGGAGCGTGTGGAAACACCATATATTTT. It is translated as CASSIKIVYTGACGNTIYF.

V gene TRBV6-5 combines with J gene TRBJ2-6, with D unclear. Trimming took 4 bases from V and 0 from J, leaving 10 bases between them. The CDR3 is 16 amino acids. CDR1 and CDR2 from the germline V gene are MNHEY and SVGAGI. CDR3 nucleotide sequence: TGTGCCAGCAGTTTCAGCGTAGGCTCTGGGGCCAACGTCCTGACTTTC. Encoded protein: CASSFSVGSGANVLTF.

This sequence joins TRBV4-1 and TRBJ2-5; tentatively, D is TRBD2 (6 bases). V lost 1 base and J lost 5, with 17 bases in between. The CDR3 loop spans 16 amino acids. Germline CDR1 reads MGHRA; CDR2 reads YSYEKL. The CDR3 sequence is CASSQGSLGSSETQYF. The CDR3 DNA reads TGCGCCAGCAGCCAAGGATCTCTCGGGAGTAGCGAGACCCAGTACTTC.

This chain uses TRBV6-1 with TRBJ2-3; D unclear. Trimming took 5 bases from V and 2 from J, leaving 11 bases between them. Germline loops: CDR1 MNHNS, CDR2 SASEGT. CDR3 size: 14 residues. The CDR3 DNA follows: TGTGCCAGCAGTCGCGCGGATTACACAGATACGCAGTATTTT. Translation gives CASSRADYTDTQYF.

About this clone: An end of the junction differs from the germline gene, which may be a read error. The V call is TRBV6-7, the J call TRBJ2-3; D unresolved. TRBV6-7 is recorded as an ORF, its role being uncertain. The CDR3 runs to 17 residues. The CDR3 here is CASSYGLIDTCTDTQYF. Here the CDR3 DNA reads TGTGCCAGCAGTTACGGGCTTATAGACACTTGCACCGATACGCAGTATTTT.

The rearrangement joins TRBV6-1 to TRBJ2-7; a weak D match, TRBD1 (6 bases). The length of the CDR3 is 14 residues. Germline lookup yields CDR1 MNHNS and CDR2 SASEGT. The germline V and J ends were trimmed by 6 bases and 3 bases, with 15 bases remaining between them. The chain's CDR3 is CASSPRPGDYEQYF. CDR3 DNA sequence: TGTGCCAGCAGCCCGAGGCCAGGGGACTACGAGCAGTACTTC.

V is TRBV7-2 and J is TRBJ2-5; tentatively, D is TRBD1 (6 bases). Germline lookup yields CDR1 SGHTA and CDR2 FQGNSA. The V gene lost 4 bases and the J gene lost 2 bases, with 17 bases spanning the gap. The CDR3 is 16 residues long. The CDR3 spells CASSSFMGHIQETQYF. CDR3 bases: TGTGCCAGCAGCTCCTTCATGGGACACATACAAGAGACCCAGTACTTC.

V usage is TRBV2 and J usage is TRBJ2-3, with 10 nucleotides matching TRBD1. With V trimmed by 6 bases and J by 6 bases, 0 bases remained unmatched. This CDR3 comprises 12 residues. CDR1 SNHLY and CDR2 FYNNEI come from the germline V gene. CDR3 residues: CASRDRGDTQYF. CDR3 sequence (DNA): TGTGCCAGCAGGGACAGGGGGGATACGCAGTATTTT.

The chain uses TRBV21-1 and TRBJ1-2; whether TRBD1, the table's D call, matches the DNA was not checked. TRBV21-1 is listed as a pseudogene. The CDR3 totals 14 residues. CDR3: CASSKRTGGGSYTF. The CDR3 DNA is TGTGCCAGCAGCAAACGGACAGGGGGCGGGAGCTACACCTTC.

In this sample, this clone turned up once. CDR3 in DNA: TGTGCCAGCAGCGTAGGGGTGGGAACTAGCGGGACGGAGGAGCAGTTCTTC. This encodes CASSVGVGTSGTEEQFF. This chain connects TRBV9 to TRBJ2-1, with TRBD2 identical over 10 bases. V dropped 0 bases and J dropped 10; count of bases not matched to a gene: 13. This CDR3 has 17 amino acids. From germline, CDR1 is SGDLS and CDR2 YYNGEE.

This clone showed up just once. V and J are TRBV11-2 and TRBJ2-1; 9 bases agree with TRBD2. The V gene's germline CDR1 is SGHAT and CDR2 FQNNGV. The CDR3 sequence is 16 residues long. V lost 0 bases and J lost 9; bases outside the gene matches: 9. The chain's CDR3 is CASSLDRGSGSIEQFF. The CDR3 DNA sequence: TGTGCCAGCAGCTTAGATAGGGGTAGCGGGAGCATTGAGCAGTTCTTC.

V is TRBV29-1 and J is TRBJ2-7; no reliable D call. CDR1 and CDR2 (germline): SQVTM, ANQGSEA. The CDR3 runs 13 residues. Trimming cost V 6 bases and J 4 bases, with 16 bases left between them. DNA for the CDR3: TGCAGCGTCGAGACACGACGACCGTACGAGCAGTACTTC. It yields the protein CSVETRRPYEQYF.

The rearrangement joins TRBV7-3 to TRBJ2-6, with a tentative D call TRBD2 (7 bases). Per germline, CDR1 SGHTA and CDR2 FQGTGA. This CDR3 comprises 18 residues. V lost 2 bases and J lost 1, with 15 bases in between. In nucleotides, the CDR3 is TGTGCCAGCAGCTTAGGGTGGGGGGGGGCGTCTGGGGCCAACGTCCTGACTTTC. Protein sequence: CASSLGWGGASGANVLTF.

This chain connects TRBV6-1 to TRBJ2-2; 7 positions match TRBD2. Germline values: CDR1 MNHNS, CDR2 SASEGT. CDR3 length: 15 amino acids. The V gene end was trimmed by 8 bases and the J gene end by 1 base; junction bases not matched to a gene: 7. CDR3 loop: CASQSSGGNTGELFF. The CDR3 nucleotides read TGTGCCAGCCAATCCTCGGGGGGGAACACCGGGGAGCTGTTTTTT.

J is TRBJ2-7 and V is TRBV7-3, with 7 bases identical to TRBD2. J was trimmed by 0 bases and V by 2 bases; bases with no gene match: 4. The CDR3 contains 15 residues. Germline values: CDR1 SGHTA, CDR2 FQGTGA. Here the CDR3 reads CASSLGGGSSYEQYF. The CDR3 coding sequence is TGTGCCAGCAGCTTAGGGGGGGGAAGCTCCTACGAGCAGTACTTC.

This clone has only a few counts. The V gene is TRBV4-1, the J gene TRBJ2-7, with 10 bases fitting TRBD2. Germline V lookup: CDR1 MGHRA, CDR2 YSYEKL. This CDR3 spans 16 amino acids. V was clipped by 3 bases and J by 2 bases; unmatched bases: 7. CDR3 sequence reads: CASSHRAGGGTYEQYF. CDR3 sequence (DNA): TGCGCCAGCAGCCATCGAGCGGGAGGGGGAACCTACGAGCAGTACTTC.

The chain carries TRBV5-1 and TRBJ1-4; 7 positions agree with TRBD1. There are 15 residues in the CDR3. Germline loops: CDR1 SGHRS, CDR2 YFSETQ. The trim removed 4 bases at V and 3 bases at J, leaving 6 bases unmatched. DNA for the CDR3: TGCGCCAGCAGCCTACAGGGGAATCCTAATGAAAAACTGTTTTTT. It specifies CASSLQGNPNEKLFF.

This clone was seen more than once but under ten times. The genes are TRBV6-5 and TRBJ2-7, with D possibly being TRBD1 (5 bases). The V and J ends lost 6 bases and 2 bases respectively, with 14 bases between them. This CDR3 has 14 residues. CDR1 and CDR2 from the germline V gene are MNHEY and SVGAGI. CDR3 protein: CASRKFDRAYEQYF. For the CDR3, the DNA is TGTGCCAGCAGGAAATTCGACAGAGCCTACGAGCAGTACTTC.

This rearrangement joins TRBV20-1 to TRBJ2-7; D is uncertain. This CDR3 contains 11 residues. Germline V gives CDR1 DFQATT, CDR2 SNEGSKA (reference sequence). Trimming pared 6 bases from V and 2 bases from J, leaving 8 bases between. CDR3 amino acids: CSAKGAYEQYF. The CDR3, as DNA: TGCAGTGCGAAAGGAGCCTACGAGCAGTACTTC.

The chain employs TRBV27 and TRBJ2-7; 12 positions match TRBD2. Germline V gene data show CDR1 as MNHEY and CDR2 as SMNVEV (reference sequence). The CDR3 contains 15 residues. J lost 4 bases, V lost 7 bases, and 8 bases had no gene match. The CDR3 DNA is TGTGCCAGCACCTACTCGACTAGCGGGAGTTACGAGCAGTACTTC. It encodes CASTYSTSGSYEQYF.

This clone has only a few counts. The chain is built from TRBV9 and TRBJ1-5; D ambiguous. The germline gives CDR1 SGDLS, CDR2 YYNGEE. This CDR3 comprises 13 residues. V was clipped by 2 bases and J by 4 bases, with 7 bases between them. The CDR3 sequence is CASSVQENQPQHF. Here the CDR3 DNA reads TGTGCCAGCAGCGTCCAGGAAAATCAGCCCCAGCATTTT.

The chain joins TRBV5-1 to TRBJ1-1, with a possible D match to TRBD1 (5 bases). Germline lookup yields CDR1 SGHRS and CDR2 YFSETQ. V lost 2 bases, J lost 0 bases, and 11 bases lay in between. The CDR3 extends over 15 amino acids. CDR3 sequence: CASSLQDNMNTEAFF. As DNA, the CDR3 is TGCGCCAGCAGCTTACAGGATAACATGAACACTGAAGCTTTCTTT.

The chain links TRBV7-9 to TRBJ1-4, with 8 positions matching TRBD1. This CDR3 spans 14 amino acids. The V gene's germline CDR1 is SEHNR and CDR2 FQNEAQ (reference sequence). Germline trimming cut 5 bases from V and 7 bases from J; bases unmatched to any gene: 6. CDR3 nucleotides: TGTGCCAGCAGCACTGGGACAGGAGGTGAAAAACTGTTTTTT. It codes for CASSTGTGGEKLFF.

The chain couples TRBV2 to TRBJ2-3; TRBD1 aligns across 7 bases. The CDR3 extends over 16 amino acids. In germline, CDR1 is SNHLY, CDR2 FYNNEI. J gave up 2 bases and V 4 bases, and 9 bases lay outside the gene matches. This CDR3 is CASSGWTGPFTDTQYF. As DNA, the CDR3 is TGTGCCAGCAGTGGTTGGACAGGCCCTTTCACAGATACGCAGTATTTT.

The chain couples TRBV27 to TRBJ2-7; D remains ambiguous. This CDR3 spans 15 amino acids. Looked up from germline, CDR1 is MNHEY and CDR2 is SMNVEV (reference sequence). V dropped 2 bases and J dropped 3 bases, with 14 bases sitting between them. The DNA of the CDR3 is TGTGCCAGCAGTTTAGCGGCAATGATAGACTACGAGCAGTACTTC. It codes for CASSLAAMIDYEQYF.

This clone was found once. Mismatch with germline at one junction end may stem from a read error. This sequence joins TRBV7-9 and TRBJ1-4; a possible D gene is TRBD1 (6 bases). The CDR3 loop spans 12 amino acids. Germline loops: CDR1 SEHNR, CDR2 FQNEAQ (reference sequence). CDR3: CSSSTEQGQLFF. The CDR3 DNA reads as TGTTCCAGCAGCACCGAACAGGGTCAACTGTTTTTT.

The rearrangement uses TRBV28 and TRBJ1-5; maybe TRBD1 (5 bases). Looked up from germline, CDR1 is MDHEN and CDR2 is SYDVKM. V lost 5 bases, J lost 5 bases, and 13 bases lay in between. The CDR3 length is 14 residues. The CDR3 DNA is TGTGCCAGCAGTCCATCCCGGGGGGATCAGCCCCAGCATTTT. Protein: CASSPSRGDQPQHF.

The table lists this clone with a count of one. The genes are TRBV29-1 and TRBJ2-1, with 9 bases aligning to TRBD2. The CDR3 has 14 amino acids. CDR1 and CDR2 from the germline V gene are SQVTM and ANQGSEA. The trim removed 5 bases at V and 6 bases at J, leaving 8 bases unmatched. The CDR3 loop is CSVSRAGGGNEQFF. The CDR3 DNA is TGCAGCGTTTCCAGAGCGGGAGGAGGCAATGAGCAGTTCTTC.